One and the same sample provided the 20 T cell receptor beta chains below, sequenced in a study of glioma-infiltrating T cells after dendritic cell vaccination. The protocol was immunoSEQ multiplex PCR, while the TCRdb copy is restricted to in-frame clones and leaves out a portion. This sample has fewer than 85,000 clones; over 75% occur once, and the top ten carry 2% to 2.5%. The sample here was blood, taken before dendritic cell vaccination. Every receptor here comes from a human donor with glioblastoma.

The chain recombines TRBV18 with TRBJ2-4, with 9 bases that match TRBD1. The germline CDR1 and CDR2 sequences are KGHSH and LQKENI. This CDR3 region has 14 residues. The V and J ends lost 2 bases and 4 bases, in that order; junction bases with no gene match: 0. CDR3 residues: CASSPGQGKNIQYF. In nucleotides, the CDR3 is TGTGCCAGCTCACCAGGACAGGGGAAAAACATTCAGTACTTC.

Here the CDR3 DNA reads TGTGCCAGCACCTTCTACACCGGGGAGCTGTTTTTT. Protein sequence: CASTFYTGELFF. The rearrangement uses TRBV28 and TRBJ2-2; D unclear. V shed 7 bases and J shed 3 bases, with 6 bases lying between them. Germline values: CDR1 MDHEN, CDR2 SYDVKM. This CDR3 is 12 amino acids long.

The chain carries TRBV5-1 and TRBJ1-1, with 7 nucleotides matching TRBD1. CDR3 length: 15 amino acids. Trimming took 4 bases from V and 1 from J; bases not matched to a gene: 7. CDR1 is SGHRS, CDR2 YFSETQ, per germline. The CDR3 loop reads CASSVPGTANTEAFF. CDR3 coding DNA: TGCGCCAGCAGCGTACCCGGGACAGCGAACACTGAAGCTTTCTTT.

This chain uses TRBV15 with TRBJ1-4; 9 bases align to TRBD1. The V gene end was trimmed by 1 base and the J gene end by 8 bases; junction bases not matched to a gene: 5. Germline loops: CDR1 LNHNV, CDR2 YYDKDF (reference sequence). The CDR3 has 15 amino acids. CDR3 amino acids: CATSRAQGAGEKLFF. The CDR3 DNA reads TGTGCCACCAGCAGAGCACAGGGGGCAGGAGAAAAACTGTTTTTT.

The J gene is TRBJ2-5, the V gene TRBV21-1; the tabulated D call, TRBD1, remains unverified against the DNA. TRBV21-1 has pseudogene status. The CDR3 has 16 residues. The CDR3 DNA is TGTGCCAGCAGCAAAGGCTGGGAACAGGGGGGAGAGACCCAGTACTTC. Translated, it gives CASSKGWEQGGETQYF.

The CDR3 is CASSLEDSDNEQFF. The CDR3 nucleotides read TGTGCCAGCAGCTTAGAGGACTCAGACAATGAGCAGTTCTTC. This chain uses TRBV7-3 with TRBJ2-1; a weak D match, TRBD2 (5 bases). Trimming took off 2 bases at V and 5 bases at J, with 10 bases between the two ends. The germline gives CDR1 SGHTA, CDR2 FQGTGA. This CDR3 has 14 amino acids.

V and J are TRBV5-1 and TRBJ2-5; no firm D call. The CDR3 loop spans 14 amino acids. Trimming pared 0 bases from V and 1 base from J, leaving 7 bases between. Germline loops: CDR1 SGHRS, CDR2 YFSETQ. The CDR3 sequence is CASSLDGVQETQYF. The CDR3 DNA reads TGCGCCAGCAGCTTGGACGGAGTCCAAGAGACCCAGTACTTC.

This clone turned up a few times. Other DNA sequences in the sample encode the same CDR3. This CDR3 is CASSPGTVGEKLFF. CDR3 DNA: TGTGCCAGCTCGCCCGGGACAGTGGGTGAAAAACTGTTTTTT. The chain has TRBV18 and TRBJ1-4; 7 bases fit TRBD1. Germline-derived CDR1 and CDR2 are KGHSH and LQKENI. The CDR3 is made up of 14 amino acids. Unmatched junction bases numbered 8, after V lost 6 bases and J lost 7 bases.

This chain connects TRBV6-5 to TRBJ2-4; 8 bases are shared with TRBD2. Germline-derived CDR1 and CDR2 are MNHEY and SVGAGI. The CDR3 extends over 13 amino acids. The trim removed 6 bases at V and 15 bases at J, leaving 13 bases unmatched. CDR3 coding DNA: TGTGCCAGCAGCCGAGAACGCGGACGGGAGGGGTACTTC. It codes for CASSRERGREGYF.

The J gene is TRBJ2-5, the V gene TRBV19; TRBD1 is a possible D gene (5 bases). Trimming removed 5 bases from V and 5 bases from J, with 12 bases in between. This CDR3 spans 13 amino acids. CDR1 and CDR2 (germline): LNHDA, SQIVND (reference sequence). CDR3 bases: TGTGCCAGTAGTCTGGGCAGGGTTGAGACCCAGTACTTC. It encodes CASSLGRVETQYF.

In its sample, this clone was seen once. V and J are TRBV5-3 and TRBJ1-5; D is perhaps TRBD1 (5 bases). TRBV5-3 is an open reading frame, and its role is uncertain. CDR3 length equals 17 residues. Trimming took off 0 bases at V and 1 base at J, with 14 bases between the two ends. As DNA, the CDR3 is TGTGCCAGAAGCTTGGTTCGCAGGGAGGAGAGCAATCAGCCCCAGCATTTT. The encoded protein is CARSLVRREESNQPQHF.

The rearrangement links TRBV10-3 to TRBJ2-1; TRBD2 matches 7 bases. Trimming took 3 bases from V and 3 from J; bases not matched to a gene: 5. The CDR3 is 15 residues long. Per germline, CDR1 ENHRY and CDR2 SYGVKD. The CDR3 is CAISDPTSDYNEQFF. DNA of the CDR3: TGTGCCATCAGTGACCCAACTAGCGACTACAATGAGCAGTTCTTC.

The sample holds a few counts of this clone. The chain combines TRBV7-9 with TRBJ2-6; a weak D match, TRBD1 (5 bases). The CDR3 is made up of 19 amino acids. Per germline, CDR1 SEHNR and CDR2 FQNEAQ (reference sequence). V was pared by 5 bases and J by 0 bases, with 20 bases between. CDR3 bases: TGTGCCAGCAGCCCGCTCTTTGGCGGTGGACACTCTGGGGCCAACGTCCTGACTTTC. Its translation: CASSPLFGGGHSGANVLTF.

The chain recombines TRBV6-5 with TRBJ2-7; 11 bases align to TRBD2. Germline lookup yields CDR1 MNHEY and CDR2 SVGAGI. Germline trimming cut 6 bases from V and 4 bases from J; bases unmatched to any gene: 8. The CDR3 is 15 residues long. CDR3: CASSPSSGRFYEQYV. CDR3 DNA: TGTGCCAGCAGCCCCTCTAGCGGGAGGTTTTACGAGCAGTACGTC.

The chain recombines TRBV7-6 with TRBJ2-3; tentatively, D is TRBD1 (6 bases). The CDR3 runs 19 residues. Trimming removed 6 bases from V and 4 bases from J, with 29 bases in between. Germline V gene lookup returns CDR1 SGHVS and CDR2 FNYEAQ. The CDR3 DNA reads TGTGCCAGCAGGGCGGTTTTTTCAGGGGATGAGGTTAGCTCAGATACGCAGTATTTT. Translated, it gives CASRAVFSGDEVSSDTQYF.

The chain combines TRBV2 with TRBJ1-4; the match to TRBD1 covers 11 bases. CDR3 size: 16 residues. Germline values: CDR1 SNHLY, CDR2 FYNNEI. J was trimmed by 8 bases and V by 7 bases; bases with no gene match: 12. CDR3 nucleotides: TGTGCCAGCACTAACCTTAGGGGACAGGGGGGGGAAAAACTGTTTTTT. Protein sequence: CASTNLRGQGGEKLFF.

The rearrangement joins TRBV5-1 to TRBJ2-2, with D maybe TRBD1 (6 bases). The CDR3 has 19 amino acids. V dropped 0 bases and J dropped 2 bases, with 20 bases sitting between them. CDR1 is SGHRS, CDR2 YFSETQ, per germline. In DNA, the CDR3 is TGCGCCAGCAGCTTGGCCATTAATACAGGGATTACAAACACCGGGGAGCTGTTTTTT. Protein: CASSLAINTGITNTGELFF. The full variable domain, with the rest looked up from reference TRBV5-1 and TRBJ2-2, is KAGVTQTPRYLIKTRGQQVTLSCSPISGHRSVSWYQQTPGQGLQFLFEYFSETQRNKGNFPGRFSGRQFSNSRSEMNVSTLELGDSALYLCASSLAINTGITNTGELFFGEGSRLTVL.

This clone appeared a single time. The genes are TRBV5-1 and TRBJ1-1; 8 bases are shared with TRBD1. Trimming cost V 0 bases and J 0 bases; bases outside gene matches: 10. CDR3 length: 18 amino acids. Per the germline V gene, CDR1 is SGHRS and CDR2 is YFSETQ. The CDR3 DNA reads TGCGCCAGCAGCTTGGATACAGGGGGGCTACTCATGAACACTGAAGCTTTCTTT. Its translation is CASSLDTGGLLMNTEAFF.

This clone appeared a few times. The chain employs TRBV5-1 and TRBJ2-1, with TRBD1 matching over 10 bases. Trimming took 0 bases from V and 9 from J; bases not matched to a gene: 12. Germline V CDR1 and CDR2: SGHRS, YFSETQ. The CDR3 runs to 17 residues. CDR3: CASSLVFLGQGIREQFF. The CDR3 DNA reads TGCGCCAGCAGCTTGGTTTTCTTGGGACAGGGGATTCGTGAGCAGTTCTTC.

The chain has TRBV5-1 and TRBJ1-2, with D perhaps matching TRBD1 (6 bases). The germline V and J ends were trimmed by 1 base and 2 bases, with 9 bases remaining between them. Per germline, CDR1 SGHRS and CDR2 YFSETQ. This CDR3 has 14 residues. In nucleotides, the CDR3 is TGCGCCAGCAGCTTGCAGGGGATGAACTATGGCTACACCTTC. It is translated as CASSLQGMNYGYTF. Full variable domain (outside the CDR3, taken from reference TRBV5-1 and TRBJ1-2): KAGVTQTPRYLIKTRGQQVTLSCSPISGHRSVSWYQQTPGQGLQFLFEYFSETQRNKGNFPGRFSGRQFSNSRSEMNVSTLELGDSALYLCASSLQGMNYGYTFGSGTRLTVV.